This T cell receptor beta chain originates from a study of T cell changes during pregnancy in multiple sclerosis. Here immunoSEQ multiplex PCR was the method, and the copy in TCRdb shows in-frame clones only, minus some. The sample includes roughly 110,000 clones, less than 95% of them seen just once. The CDR3 covers 15 residues. The ends lost 7 bases at V and 8 bases at J; junction bases unmatched: 10. CDR1 LNHDA and CDR2 SQIVND come from the germline V gene (reference sequence). The sample consisted of peripheral blood, taken in the third trimester of pregnancy. This TCR was recovered from a female donor in good health, enrolled as a control in a pregnancy study. The chain employs TRBV19 and TRBJ2-2; 10 bases are shared with TRBD1. This CDR3 reads CASTTGQGVAGELFF. The DNA of the CDR3 is TGTGCCAGTACCACAGGACAGGGGGTCGCGGGGGAGCTGTTTTTT.